This T cell receptor (beta chain) is drawn from a study of T cells in localized non-small cell lung cancer. The germline CDR1 and CDR2 sequences are LGHNA and YSLEER. CDR3 length: 18 residues. The V gene lost 5 bases and the J gene lost 0 bases, with 17 bases spanning the gap. TCRdb's table, derived via immunoSEQ multiplex PCR, lists solely in-frame clones and lacks some. The sample lists tens of thousands of clones, 70% to 85% occurring once. With respect to this clone: Its antigen is unknown.

Findings and caveats of the study: There was higher T cell clonality in uninvolved adjacent lung than in tumor, and it was highest there. The study detected a median approximately 57 of the top 100 tumor clones in adjacent lung.

The genes are TRBV4-3 and TRBJ2-6, with D possibly being TRBD1 or TRBD2 (5 bases each). This sequence originates from a female donor over 55 with stage I lung adenocarcinoma. Sequenced here: peripheral blood, sampled before any cancer treatment. DNA for the CDR3: TGCGCCAGCAGCTTCCAGAGGGGCATGAACTCTGGGGCCAACGTCCTGACTTTC. This codes for CASSFQRGMNSGANVLTF.